This T cell receptor (beta chain) was identified in a study of CD8 T cells in Susac syndrome. Overall study findings and caveats: The study recognized that its TCR sequencing and HLA analysis covered a relatively small number of individuals.

An amount of RNA that ranged from roughly 0.5 to 1 ug was reverse transcribed with random hexamers. TCRdb independently ran MiXCR on the immunoSEQ multiplex PCR reads; one entry per CDR3 protein. The sample has around 130,000 distinct CDR3 sequences, 90% to 95% seen once. The CDR3 is made up of 14 amino acids. V gave up 3 bases and J gave up 3 bases; unmatched junction bases: 2. Germline V gives CDR1 MDHEN, CDR2 SYDVKM. On this clonotype itself: Its antigen remains unidentified.

Blood CD8+ and CD4+ T cells underwent high-throughput TCR beta sequencing. TEMRA cells were enriched by FACS, while CD8+ and CD4+ T cells were obtained through a negative isolation that was performed magnetically. The sequencing sample was made of CD4+ T cells from PBMCs. This TCR was sampled from a human donor in good health. V gene TRBV28 combines with J gene TRBJ2-7; 10 nucleotides match TRBD1. The CDR3, as DNA: TGTGCCAGCAGTTTTGGGGACAGGGGCTACGAGCAGTACTTC. Translating it yields CASSFGDRGYEQYF.